The 29 T cell receptor beta chains reported below all come from one sample, sequenced in a study of blood T cell repertoires in COVID-19. Sequencing used immunoSEQ multiplex PCR; TCRdb keeps in-frame clones, though not all of them. The data contain about 190,000 clones, around 88% of them singletons. Sequenced sample: peripheral blood. Receptors originate from a woman younger than 45 with acute or convalescent COVID-19.

This clone has only a few counts. This chain joins TRBV29-1 and TRBJ1-6, with TRBD1 as a possible D gene (5 bases). This CDR3 region has 14 residues. CDR1 and CDR2 from the germline V gene are SQVTM and ANQGSEA. V lost 6 bases to trimming and J lost 0 bases, with 9 bases between them. The CDR3 loop reads CSVDRTSYNSPLHF. For the CDR3, the DNA is TGCAGCGTCGACAGAACCTCCTATAATTCACCCCTCCACTTT.

This chain uses TRBV7-9 with TRBJ2-3; no reliable D call. Germline CDR1 reads SEHNR; CDR2 reads FQNEAQ (reference sequence). This CDR3 spans 11 amino acids. With 8 bases removed from V and 5 bases from J, the gap between germline ends came to 8 bases. This CDR3 reads CASRSGDTQYF. The CDR3 DNA follows: TGTGCCAGCCGATCGGGAGATACGCAGTATTTT.

The J gene is TRBJ1-1, the V gene TRBV24-1, with 7 nucleotides matching TRBD1. The CDR3 is made up of 13 amino acids. Germline CDR1 KGHDR, CDR2 SFDVKD. J was trimmed by 5 bases and V by 7 bases; bases with no gene match: 6. The CDR3 DNA sequence: TGTGCCACCAGCGAGGGGGCAAGAACTGAAGCTTTCTTT. Translation gives CATSEGARTEAFF.

The genes are TRBV27 and TRBJ1-5; TRBD1 might be the D (5 bases). This CDR3 contains 16 residues. V was cut by 3 bases and J by 1 base, with 13 bases left in between. In germline, CDR1 is MNHEY, CDR2 SMNVEV (reference sequence). The CDR3 is CASSFISGASNQPQHF. In DNA, the CDR3 is TGTGCCAGCAGTTTTATTTCTGGGGCGAGCAATCAGCCCCAGCATTTT.

J is TRBJ2-5 and V is TRBV18; D gene unclear. CDR1 and CDR2 from the germline V gene are KGHSH and LQKENI. Trimming stripped 2 bases from V and 2 bases from J, with 9 bases between. CDR3 length: 14 residues. For the CDR3, the DNA is TGTGCCAGCTCACCAGTAACAGAACAAGAGACCCAGTACTTC. Translation gives CASSPVTEQETQYF. Using reference TRBV18 and TRBJ2-5 for the parts outside the CDR3, the full variable domain is NAGVMQNPRHLVRRRGQEARLRCSPMKGHSHVYWYRQLPEEGLKFMVYLQKENIIDESGMPKERFSAEFPKEGPSILRIQQVVRGDSAAYFCASSPVTEQETQYFGPGTRLLVL.

The genes are TRBV5-1 and TRBJ2-7, with 7 bases matching TRBD1. The CDR3 totals 15 residues. In germline, CDR1 is SGHRS, CDR2 YFSETQ. The V segment lost 0 bases and the J segment 5 bases; nucleotides outside the gene matches: 8. The CDR3 reads CASSLEGAQFNEQYF. CDR3 DNA: TGCGCCAGCAGCTTGGAGGGGGCGCAGTTTAACGAGCAGTACTTC. The variable domain in full, completed from reference TRBV5-1 and TRBJ2-7, reads KAGVTQTPRYLIKTRGQQVTLSCSPISGHRSVSWYQQTPGQGLQFLFEYFSETQRNKGNFPGRFSGRQFSNSRSEMNVSTLELGDSALYLCASSLEGAQFNEQYFGPGTRLTVT.

The chain joins TRBV4-2 to TRBJ2-3; D remains unclear. CDR3 length: 15 residues. Between the trimmed V and J ends, which lost 0 bases and 0 bases, there was a span of 7 bases. CDR1 LGHNA and CDR2 YNFKEQ come from the germline V gene. CDR3 residues: CASSQESSSTDTQYF. CDR3 in DNA: TGTGCCAGCAGCCAAGAGTCCAGTAGCACAGATACGCAGTATTTT.

The rearrangement joins TRBV6-6 to TRBJ1-4, with a weak D call TRBD1 (5 bases). V lost 4 bases and J 8 bases, leaving 14 bases between the germline ends. The length of the CDR3 is 14 residues. Germline loops: CDR1 MNHNY, CDR2 SVGAGI (reference sequence). CDR3 amino acids: CASSLSGPREKLFF. CDR3 DNA: TGTGCCAGCAGTTTATCAGGGCCGAGGGAAAAACTGTTTTTT.

J is TRBJ2-1 and V is TRBV5-1; D unclear. V was cut by 5 bases and J by 0 bases, with 18 bases left in between. The CDR3 extends over 17 amino acids. Germline values: CDR1 SGHRS, CDR2 YFSETQ. The CDR3 spells CASSSRLTSSSYNEQFF. The CDR3 nucleotides are TGCGCCAGCAGTTCGAGACTTACATCGAGCTCCTACAATGAGCAGTTCTTC.

The chain joins TRBV30 to TRBJ1-2; 7 nucleotides line up with TRBD1. This CDR3 is built from 15 residues. Losses at the gene ends were 6 bases for V and 6 bases for J; bases not matched to a gene: 16. Per germline, CDR1 GTSNPN and CDR2 SVGIG (reference sequence). CDR3 in DNA: TGTGCCTGTCCCCGACGAGGGGGCGCAATAAATGGCTACACCTTC. Translating it yields CACPRRGGAINGYTF.

This chain joins TRBV3-1 (or the pseudogene TRBV3-2) and TRBJ2-7, with 9 positions matching TRBD2. CDR3 length: 17 amino acids. CDR1 LGHDT and CDR2 YNNKEL come from the germline V gene (reference sequence). V shed 4 bases and J 9 bases; nucleotides not matched to a gene: 19. CDR3 residues: CASSPLSRSGGWGGQYF. The CDR3, as DNA: TGTGCCAGCAGCCCGCTCAGCCGTAGCGGGGGCTGGGGAGGGCAGTACTTC.

CDR3 coding DNA: TGTGCCAGTAAGCACGGGAGGAACCCCTATGGCTACACCTTC. Amino acid sequence: CASKHGRNPYGYTF. The V and J genes are TRBV19 and TRBJ1-2; D not resolved. The germline V and J ends were trimmed by 7 bases and 4 bases, with 16 bases remaining between them. Germline V gene data show CDR1 as LNHDA and CDR2 as SQIVND (reference sequence). This CDR3 spans 14 amino acids. Combining the CDR3 with reference TRBV19 and TRBJ1-2 gives the whole variable domain DGGITQSPKYLFRKEGQNVTLSCEQNLNHDAMYWYRQDPGQGLRLIYYSQIVNDFQKGDIAEGYSVSREKKESFPLTVTSAQKNPTAFYLCASKHGRNPYGYTFGSGTRLTVV.

The V call is TRBV5-6, the J call TRBJ1-3; D unclear. Trimming cost V 4 bases and J 0 bases, with 2 bases left between them. Germline CDR1 is SGHDT and CDR2 is YYEEEE. The CDR3 has 12 amino acids. In DNA form, the CDR3 reads TGTGCCAGCAGCCGCTCTGGAAACACCATATATTTT. Encoded protein: CASSRSGNTIYF.

V usage is TRBV28 and J usage is TRBJ2-1; tentative D call: TRBD2 (7 bases). Germline loops: CDR1 MDHEN, CDR2 SYDVKM. The CDR3 runs to 14 residues. Trimming stripped 3 bases from V and 9 bases from J, with 15 bases between. The CDR3 sequence is CASSFGGAVPEQFF. CDR3 DNA sequence: TGTGCCAGCAGTTTTGGGGGGGCGGTGCCTGAGCAGTTCTTC.

The chain carries TRBV13 and TRBJ2-5; possible D gene TRBD1, 6 bases. V lost 4 bases to trimming and J lost 4 bases, with 7 bases between them. The CDR3 contains 12 residues. Germline lookup yields CDR1 PRHDT and CDR2 FYEKMQ (reference sequence). CDR3 loop: CASSSDRETQYF. The DNA for the CDR3 is TGTGCCAGCAGCTCGGACAGAGAGACCCAGTACTTC.

This clone has only one observation. The chain joins TRBV7-2 to TRBJ2-2, with 7 bases that match TRBD2. V trimming: 0 bases; J trimming: 3 bases; junction bases outside the gene matches: 4. CDR1 SGHTA and CDR2 FQGNSA come from the germline V gene. The CDR3 length is 16 residues. CDR3 bases: TGTGCCAGCAGCTTAGCGGGAGGGCCGTACACCGGGGAGCTGTTTTTT. Residues: CASSLAGGPYTGELFF.

The rearrangement uses TRBV2 and TRBJ2-3, with D tentatively TRBD2 (5 bases). This CDR3 is 11 amino acids long. V lost 8 bases and J lost 4, with 7 bases in between. Germline-derived CDR1 and CDR2 are SNHLY and FYNNEI. CDR3 residues: CASGESDTQYF. The DNA of the CDR3 is TGTGCCAGCGGGGAGTCAGATACGCAGTATTTT.

This chain uses TRBV5-1 with TRBJ1-2; 7 nucleotides match TRBD1. The CDR3 contains 15 residues. Germline trimming cut 4 bases from V and 4 bases from J; bases unmatched to any gene: 10. CDR1 SGHRS and CDR2 YFSETQ come from the germline V gene. This CDR3 reads CASSPETGQTYGYTF. In DNA form, the CDR3 reads TGCGCCAGCAGCCCGGAAACGGGACAGACCTATGGCTACACCTTC.

V usage is TRBV2 and J usage is TRBJ1-2, with 9 nucleotides matching TRBD1. The CDR3 runs 15 residues. The V gene end was trimmed by 4 bases and the J gene end by 5 bases; junction bases not matched to a gene: 8. Germline V lookup: CDR1 SNHLY, CDR2 FYNNEI. Here the CDR3 DNA reads TGTGCCAGCAGTGGATGGACAGGGGAGACGTATGGCTACACCTTC. It is translated as CASSGWTGETYGYTF. Based on the CDR3 plus reference TRBV2 and TRBJ1-2, the full variable domain is EPEVTQTPSHQVTQMGQEVILRCVPISNHLYFYWYRQILGQKVEFLVSFYNNEISEKSEIFDDQFSVERPDGSNFTLKIRSTKLEDSAMYFCASSGWTGETYGYTFGSGTRLTVV.

This clone was detected once. The chain is built from TRBV19 and TRBJ1-2; D might be TRBD1 (5 bases). Germline CDR1 LNHDA, CDR2 SQIVND (reference sequence). The CDR3 is 11 residues long. The V and J ends lost 9 bases and 5 bases respectively, with 10 bases between them. CDR3 sequence: CARGLSYGYTF. The CDR3, as DNA: TGTGCCAGGGGGCTTTCATATGGCTACACCTTC.

This chain connects TRBV28 to TRBJ1-3; D ambiguous. Germline V gene lookup returns CDR1 MDHEN and CDR2 SYDVKM. This CDR3 contains 13 residues. Trimming removed 8 bases from V and 1 base from J, with 9 bases in between. CDR3 coding DNA: TGTGCCAGCTATGAAGAGTCTGGAAACACCATATATTTT. Protein product: CASYEESGNTIYF.

The genes are TRBV3-1 (or the pseudogene TRBV3-2) and TRBJ1-1, with 7 bases fitting TRBD1. The CDR3 sequence is 12 residues long. V shed 6 bases, J shed 6 bases, and the junction held 4 bases outside the gene matches. Germline CDR1 is LGHDT and CDR2 is YNNKEL (reference sequence). The CDR3 reads CASRQQGSEAFF. CDR3 DNA sequence: TGTGCCAGCAGACAACAGGGGTCTGAAGCTTTCTTT.

The genes are TRBV11-2 and TRBJ2-5, with TRBD1 as a possible D gene (5 bases). V lost 6 bases and J lost 1, with 6 bases in between. The CDR3 length is 12 residues. From germline, CDR1 is SGHAT and CDR2 FQNNGV. CDR3 region: CASRGAQETQYF. The CDR3 DNA follows: TGTGCCAGCAGAGGGGCCCAAGAGACCCAGTACTTC.

The chain combines TRBV3-1 (or the pseudogene TRBV3-2) with TRBJ2-1; tentative D call: TRBD2 (6 bases). Germline V lookup: CDR1 LGHDT, CDR2 YNNKEL (reference sequence). V lost 2 bases and J 6 bases, leaving 11 bases between the germline ends. This CDR3 region has 14 residues. As DNA, the CDR3 is TGTGCCAGCAGCCAATGGAGGGCCGCCAATGAGCAGTTCTTC. This translates into CASSQWRAANEQFF.

The chain couples TRBV3-1 (or the pseudogene TRBV3-2) to TRBJ2-1, with D hard to call. The CDR3 consists of 15 residues. CDR1 LGHDT and CDR2 YNNKEL come from the germline V gene (reference sequence). The germline V and J ends were trimmed by 2 bases and 0 bases, with 8 bases remaining between them. This CDR3 reads CASSQTVNSYNEQFF. The CDR3 nucleotides read TGTGCCAGCAGCCAAACGGTGAACTCCTACAATGAGCAGTTCTTC.

The V call is TRBV5-1, the J call TRBJ2-7, with 15 bases fitting TRBD2. With V trimmed by 3 bases and J by 0 bases, 4 bases remained unmatched. CDR1 and CDR2 (germline): SGHRS, YFSETQ. CDR3 length: 17 amino acids. The CDR3 sequence is CASSSGTSGRLSYEQYF. The CDR3 region has the DNA TGCGCCAGCAGCTCCGGGACTAGCGGGAGGCTCTCCTACGAGCAGTACTTC.

This chain connects TRBV5-1 to TRBJ2-1, with TRBD2 identical over 12 bases. The CDR3 is 18 residues long. Germline CDR1 reads SGHRS; CDR2 reads YFSETQ. V trimming: 6 bases; J trimming: 5 bases; junction bases outside the gene matches: 15. CDR3 residues: CASKSGELAGGADNEQFF. The CDR3 DNA reads as TGCGCCAGCAAGTCTGGAGAGCTAGCGGGAGGGGCCGACAATGAGCAGTTCTTC.

The V gene is TRBV15, the J gene TRBJ2-2, with TRBD1 identical over 7 bases. The V segment lost 0 bases and the J segment 7 bases; nucleotides outside the gene matches: 8. The CDR3 is 16 amino acids. Germline CDR1 reads LNHNV; CDR2 reads YYDKDF (reference sequence). CDR3 nucleotides: TGTGCCACCAGCAGAGATCAGAGGGGGCAAAGCGGGGAGCTGTTTTTT. Amino acids: CATSRDQRGQSGELFF.

The rearrangement links TRBV2 to TRBJ2-1; D might be TRBD2 (6 bases). The germline V gene has CDR1 SNHLY and CDR2 FYNNEI. The V end was cut by 5 bases, the J end by 4 bases, with 9 bases between. This CDR3 region has 13 residues. The CDR3 loop is CASSRELYNEQFF. Here the CDR3 DNA reads TGTGCCAGCAGTCGGGAGTTATACAATGAGCAGTTCTTC. The whole variable domain, remainder taken from reference TRBV2 and TRBJ2-1, is EPEVTQTPSHQVTQMGQEVILRCVPISNHLYFYWYRQILGQKVEFLVSFYNNEISEKSEIFDDQFSVERPDGSNFTLKIRSTKLEDSAMYFCASSRELYNEQFFGPGTRLTVL.